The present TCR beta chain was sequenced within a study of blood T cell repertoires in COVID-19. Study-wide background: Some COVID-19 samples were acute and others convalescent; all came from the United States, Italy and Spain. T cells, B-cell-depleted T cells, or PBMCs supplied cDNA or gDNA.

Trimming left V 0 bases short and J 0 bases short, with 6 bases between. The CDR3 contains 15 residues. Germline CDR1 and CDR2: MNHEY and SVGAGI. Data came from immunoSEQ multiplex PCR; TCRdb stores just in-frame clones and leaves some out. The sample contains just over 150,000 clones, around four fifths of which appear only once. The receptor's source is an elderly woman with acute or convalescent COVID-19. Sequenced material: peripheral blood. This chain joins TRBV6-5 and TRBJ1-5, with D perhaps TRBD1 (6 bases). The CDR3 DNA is TGTGCCAGCAGTTACTCGGACAGTAGCAATCAGCCCCAGCATTTT. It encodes CASSYSDSSNQPQHF.